The rows below give T cell receptor beta chains drawn from one sample of a study of cytomegalovirus exposure and HLA in healthy donors. The table came from immunoSEQ multiplex PCR; TCRdb's copy has only in-frame clones and leaves some out. This table has about 140,000 clones, roughly 66% appearing once. The sequenced sample consisted of PBMCs. These receptors were obtained from a woman aged 55-69 years in good health and CMV-seronegative. The CDR3 runs from the conserved cysteine through the conserved F or W. The D gene is left open where the match is weak. Some rows have no size entry. The others give once, few or many, or a class for an expanded clone.

V,D,J,size,DNA,CDR3
TRBV5-5,TRBD2,TRBJ2-7,few,TGTGCCAGCAGTACCATCCCAGGGCGGGGGACCTACGAGCAGTACTTC,CASSTIPGRGTYEQYF
TRBV18,NA,TRBJ2-3,NA,TGTGCCAGCTCACCTCTACCCGGGACAGATACGCAGTATTTT,CASSPLPGTDTQYF
TRBV7-9,NA,TRBJ1-1,NA,TGTGCCAGCAGCTCCCAGGGAGGGAACACTGAAGCTTTCTTT,CASSSQGGNTEAFF
TRBV2,NA,TRBJ2-3,few,TGTGCCAGCAGAAGGAGCGGGCCTCAAGATACGCAGTATTTT,CASRRSGPQDTQYF
TRBV6-1,TRBD1,TRBJ2-3,NA,TGTGCCAGCAGTGAAATGACAGGGGTTGGGACAGATACGCAGTATTTT,CASSEMTGVGTDTQYF
TRBV28,TRBD1,TRBJ2-7,few,TGTGCCAGCAGTTCCGTCGCCGGGACAGGGGGCAACAACGAGCAGTACTTC,CASSSVAGTGGNNEQYF
TRBV15,TRBD2,TRBJ2-3,NA,TGTGCCACCAGAGATTATAGACTAGCGGCCCCCGATACGCAGTATTTT,CATRDYRLAAPDTQYF
TRBV2,NA,TRBJ1-5,few,TGTGCCAGCACTCTCGGGACAAGTAATCAGCCCCAGCATTTT,CASTLGTSNQPQHF
TRBV2,TRBD1,TRBJ1-2,NA,TGTGCCAGCAGGGTGACAGGGGCTAACTATGGCTACACCTTC,CASRVTGANYGYTF
TRBV28,NA,TRBJ1-1,NA,TGTGCCAGCAGTTACGCAGGGGCGAACGCTGAAGCTTTCTTT,CASSYAGANAEAFF
TRBV21-1,NA,TRBJ2-7,few,TGTGCCAGCAGCAAATTGAGGTGGTCGCGGCAGTACTTC,CASSKLRWSRQYF
TRBV5-1,NA,TRBJ2-5,NA,TGCGCCAGCAGCCAGGGATGGGAAGAGACCCAGTACTTC,CASSQGWEETQYF
TRBV9,NA,TRBJ1-3,NA,TGTGCCAGCAGCGCGACAGACTCTGGAAACACCATATATTTT,CASSATDSGNTIYF
TRBV7-2,TRBD2,TRBJ2-5,NA,TGTGCCAGCAGCTTAAGGGTGGCCCATAGCGGGAGGGAGACCCAGTACTTC,CASSLRVAHSGRETQYF
TRBV28,TRBD1,TRBJ1-5,NA,TGTGCCAGCACCGGGACAGGGGGCCGTCAGCCCCAGCATTTT,CASTGTGGRQPQHF
TRBV4-2,NA,TRBJ2-3,NA,TGTGCCAGCAGCCATATCGGGACAGATACGCAGTATTTT,CASSHIGTDTQYF
TRBV28,TRBD2,TRBJ2-2,NA,TGTGCCAGCAGTTTCCCGACTAGCGGGAGAGTGCGTGGCGGGGAGCTGTTTTTT,CASSFPTSGRVRGGELFF
TRBV7-9,TRBD1,TRBJ1-1,NA,TGTTCCAGCAGCCCAGGGGGCTTGCGGGCTTTCTTT,CSSSPGGLRAFF
TRBV5-1,NA,TRBJ2-7,NA,TGCGCCAGCAGCTACGGAGACTCCTACGAGCAGTACTTC,CASSYGDSYEQYF
TRBV4-2,TRBD2,TRBJ2-3,few,TGTGCCAGCAGCAGGGGGACTAGCGGGACCCGAGGGGATACGCAGTATTTT,CASSRGTSGTRGDTQYF
TRBV6-5,NA,TRBJ2-5,NA,TGTGCCAGCAGTTACTCGTCCAGGGGAAGCCAAGAGACCCAGTACTTC,CASSYSSRGSQETQYF
TRBV7-2,NA,TRBJ2-5,NA,TGTGCCAGCAGCTTAGGGGGGGCCAGGGGGTACCAAGAGACCCAGTACTTC,CASSLGGARGYQETQYF
TRBV1,NA,TRBJ2-5,NA,TGCACCAGCAGCCAAGATCTTAGCGGGGGGGTTGCCAACCAAGAGACCCAGTACTTC,CTSSQDLSGGVANQETQYF
TRBV27,NA,TRBJ2-6,few,TGTGCCAGCAGTCTTAGGACAGTTGTCTCTGGGGCCAACGTCCTGACTTTC,CASSLRTVVSGANVLTF
TRBV9,TRBD1,TRBJ1-1,NA,TGTGCCAGCAGCGAGAGGGACAGGGAGGAGGAAGCTTTCTTT,CASSERDREEEAFF
TRBV6-4,TRBD1,TRBJ2-7,NA,TGTGCCAGCAGCCCCACACTCGACAGGGCGAAGGTGTACGAGCAGTACTTC,CASSPTLDRAKVYEQYF
TRBV7-2,NA,TRBJ1-6,NA,TGTGCCAGCAGCTTACAGGTCTCGGGGGGCGCCTATAATTCACCCCTCCACTTT,CASSLQVSGGAYNSPLHF
TRBV4-2,TRBD2,TRBJ2-7,NA,TGTGCCAGCAGCCAAGTTGAAGGGACTAGCGGGAGTTTCTACGAGCAGTACTTC,CASSQVEGTSGSFYEQYF
TRBV5-8,TRBD2,TRBJ2-7,once,TGTGCCAGCAGCCTTTTGGGGGGGGGCTCCTACGAGCAGTACTTC,CASSLLGGGSYEQYF
TRBV5-1,TRBD2,TRBJ2-1,NA,TGCGCCAGCAGCTTGGGTTTGCTAGCGGACAATGAGCAGTTCTTC,CASSLGLLADNEQFF
TRBV29-1,TRBD1,TRBJ2-5,once,TGCAGCGTTGGGGGACAGGGCGGGACCCAGTACTTC,CSVGGQGGTQYF
TRBV5-8,TRBD1,TRBJ1-1,NA,TGTGCCAGCAGCCCACTACAGGGGGCGGGGGAAGCTTTCTTT,CASSPLQGAGEAFF
TRBV5-6,TRBD1,TRBJ1-1,few,TGTGCCAGCAGCCCCGGGACAGGAGTCTCGGCTTTCTTT,CASSPGTGVSAFF
TRBV12-5,TRBD2,TRBJ2-5,few,TGTGCTAGTGGTTTGGGGTTAGCGGGCGGTCAAAAAGAGACCCAGTACTTC,CASGLGLAGGQKETQYF
TRBV7-3,TRBD1,TRBJ2-1,NA,TGTGCCAGCAGCTTAACGAGGGGACAGTTCAATGAGCAGTTCTTC,CASSLTRGQFNEQFF
TRBV9,TRBD2,TRBJ2-7,NA,TGTGCCAGCAGCGTCGCCGGGACTAGCGACTACGAGCAGTACTTC,CASSVAGTSDYEQYF
TRBV9,NA,TRBJ1-6,NA,TGTGCCAGCAGCGTAGCGAAGCCCGGGGTCTATAATTCACCCCTCCACTTT,CASSVAKPGVYNSPLHF
TRBV18,NA,TRBJ2-7,NA,TGTGCCAGCTCACCAAGGAGGACCTACGAGCAGTACTTC,CASSPRRTYEQYF
TRBV11-1,TRBD1,TRBJ2-3,NA,TGTGCCAGCAGGCCGACAGGGGGTCGGGATACGCAGTATTTT,CASRPTGGRDTQYF
TRBV11-2,TRBD1,TRBJ2-7,NA,TGTGCCAGCAGCTTAGTCGGGACAGGGCTTTACGAGCAGTACTTC,CASSLVGTGLYEQYF
TRBV7-2,TRBD1,TRBJ1-5,NA,TGTGCCAGCAGCACTGACAGGGATCCGCGTCAGCCCCAGCATTTT,CASSTDRDPRQPQHF
TRBV7-2,TRBD1,TRBJ1-2,NA,TGTGCCAGCAGCTGGAACAGGGGAGTCTATGGCTACACCTTC,CASSWNRGVYGYTF
TRBV12-5,TRBD1,TRBJ1-5,NA,TGTGCTAGTAAAAATGCCGGACAGGGGCCGCCGTGGGCTCAGCCCCAGCATTTT,CASKNAGQGPPWAQPQHF
TRBV7-2,TRBD2,TRBJ2-3,few,TGTGCCAGCAGCTTAGGGCTAGCGGGGGGCAGCACAGATACGCAGTATTTT,CASSLGLAGGSTDTQYF
TRBV28,NA,TRBJ1-2,NA,TGTGCCAGCAGCCAGGGATTGGGCCACTATGGCTACACCTTC,CASSQGLGHYGYTF
TRBV25-1,NA,TRBJ1-2,few,TGTGCCAGCAGTGAGACAGGAAACTATGGCTACACCTTC,CASSETGNYGYTF
TRBV7-9,NA,TRBJ2-5,NA,TGTGCCAGCACCCAAAAAGAGACCCAGTACTTC,CASTQKETQYF
TRBV5-4,TRBD2,TRBJ2-2,NA,TGTGCCAGCAGATATGCCGGACTAGGCGGCGGGGAGCTGTTTTTT,CASRYAGLGGGELFF
TRBV2,NA,TRBJ2-7,few,TGTGCCAGCGGACTCGGGGGCTACGAGCAGTACTTC,CASGLGGYEQYF
TRBV4-3,TRBD2,TRBJ2-1,few,TGCGCCAGCAGCCAAGGGACTAGTTGGGGATCCTACAATGAGCAGTTCTTC,CASSQGTSWGSYNEQFF
TRBV29-1,NA,TRBJ1-1,NA,TGCAGCGTTGAGAACAGTGAAGCTTTCTTT,CSVENSEAFF